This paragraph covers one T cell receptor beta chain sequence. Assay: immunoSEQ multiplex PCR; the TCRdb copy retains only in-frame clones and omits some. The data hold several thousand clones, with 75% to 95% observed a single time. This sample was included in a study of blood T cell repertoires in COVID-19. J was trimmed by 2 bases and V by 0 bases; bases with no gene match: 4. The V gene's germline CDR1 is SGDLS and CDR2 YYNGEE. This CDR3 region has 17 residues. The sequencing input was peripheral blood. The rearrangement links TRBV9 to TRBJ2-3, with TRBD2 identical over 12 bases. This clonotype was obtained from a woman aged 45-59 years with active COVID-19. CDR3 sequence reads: CASSVDGLAGTTDTQYF. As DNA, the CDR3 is TGTGCCAGCAGCGTAGACGGACTAGCGGGAACCACAGATACGCAGTATTTT.